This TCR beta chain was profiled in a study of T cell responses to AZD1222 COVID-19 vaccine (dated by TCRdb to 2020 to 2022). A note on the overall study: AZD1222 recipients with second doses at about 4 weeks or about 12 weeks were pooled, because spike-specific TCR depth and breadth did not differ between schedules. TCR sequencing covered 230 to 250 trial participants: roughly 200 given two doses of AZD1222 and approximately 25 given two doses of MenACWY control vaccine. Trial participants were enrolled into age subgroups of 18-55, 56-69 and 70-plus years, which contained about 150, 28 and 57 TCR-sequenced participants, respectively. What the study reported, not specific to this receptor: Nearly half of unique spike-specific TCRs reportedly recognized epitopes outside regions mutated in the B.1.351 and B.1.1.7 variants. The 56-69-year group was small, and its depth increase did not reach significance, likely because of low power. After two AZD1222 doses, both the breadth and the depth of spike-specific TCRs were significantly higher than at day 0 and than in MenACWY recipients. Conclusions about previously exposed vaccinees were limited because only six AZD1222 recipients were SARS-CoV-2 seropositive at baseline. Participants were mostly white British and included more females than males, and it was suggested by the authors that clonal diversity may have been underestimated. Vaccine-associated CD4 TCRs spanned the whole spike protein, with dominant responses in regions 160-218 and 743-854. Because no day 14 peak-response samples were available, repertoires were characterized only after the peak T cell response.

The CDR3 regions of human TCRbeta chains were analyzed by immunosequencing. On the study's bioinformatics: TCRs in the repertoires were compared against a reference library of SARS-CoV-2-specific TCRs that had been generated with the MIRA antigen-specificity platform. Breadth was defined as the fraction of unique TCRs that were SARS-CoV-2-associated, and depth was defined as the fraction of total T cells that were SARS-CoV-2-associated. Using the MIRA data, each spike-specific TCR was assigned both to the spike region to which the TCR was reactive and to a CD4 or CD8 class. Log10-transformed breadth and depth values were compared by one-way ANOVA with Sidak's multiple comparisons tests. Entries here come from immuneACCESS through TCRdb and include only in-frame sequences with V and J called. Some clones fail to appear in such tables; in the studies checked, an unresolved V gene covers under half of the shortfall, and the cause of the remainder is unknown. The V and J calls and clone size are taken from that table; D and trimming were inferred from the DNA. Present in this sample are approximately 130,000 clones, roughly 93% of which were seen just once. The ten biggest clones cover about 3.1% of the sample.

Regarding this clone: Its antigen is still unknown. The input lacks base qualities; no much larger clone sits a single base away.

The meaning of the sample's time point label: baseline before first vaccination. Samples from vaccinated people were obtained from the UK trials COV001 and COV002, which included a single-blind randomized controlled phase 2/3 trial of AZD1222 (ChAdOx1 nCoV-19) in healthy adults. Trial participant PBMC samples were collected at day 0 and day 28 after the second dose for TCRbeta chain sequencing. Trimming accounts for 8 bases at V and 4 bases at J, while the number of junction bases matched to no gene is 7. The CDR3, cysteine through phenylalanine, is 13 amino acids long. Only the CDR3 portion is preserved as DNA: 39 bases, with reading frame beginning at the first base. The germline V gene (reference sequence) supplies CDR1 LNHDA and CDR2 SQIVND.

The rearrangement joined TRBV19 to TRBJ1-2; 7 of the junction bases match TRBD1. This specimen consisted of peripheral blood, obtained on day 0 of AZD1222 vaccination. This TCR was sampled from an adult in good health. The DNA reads TGTGCCAGTGTCACGACAGGGACCTATGGCTACACCTTC. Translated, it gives CASVTTGTYGYTF.